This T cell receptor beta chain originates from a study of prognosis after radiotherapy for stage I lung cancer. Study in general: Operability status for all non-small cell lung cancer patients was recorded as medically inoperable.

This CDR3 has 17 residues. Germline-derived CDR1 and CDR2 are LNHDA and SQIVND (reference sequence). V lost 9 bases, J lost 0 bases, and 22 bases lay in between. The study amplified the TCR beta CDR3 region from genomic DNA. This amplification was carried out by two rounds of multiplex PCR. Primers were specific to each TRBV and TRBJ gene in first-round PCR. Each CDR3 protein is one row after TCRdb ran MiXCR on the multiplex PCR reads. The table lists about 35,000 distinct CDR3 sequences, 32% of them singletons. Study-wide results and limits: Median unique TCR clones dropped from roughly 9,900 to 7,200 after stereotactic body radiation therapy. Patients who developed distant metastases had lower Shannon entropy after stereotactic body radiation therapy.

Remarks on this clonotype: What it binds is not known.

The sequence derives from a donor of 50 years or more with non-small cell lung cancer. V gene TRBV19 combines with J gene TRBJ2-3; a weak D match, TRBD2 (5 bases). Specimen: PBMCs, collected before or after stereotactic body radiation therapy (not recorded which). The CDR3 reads CASTNSLGGRSTDTQYF. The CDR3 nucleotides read TGTGCCAGCACCAACTCACTGGGCGGGCGTAGCACAGATACGCAGTATTTT.